The next 17 T cell receptor beta chains were all read from a single sample in a study of T cell changes during pregnancy in multiple sclerosis. The repertoire was sequenced with immunoSEQ multiplex PCR; TCRdb's copy has only in-frame clones and lacks some. Counted here are around 80,000 clones, around 90% occurring once; the ten biggest clones make up approximately 1.4%. This specimen was peripheral blood, taken before pregnancy. The receptors come from a female donor with multiple sclerosis, enrolled in a pregnancy study.

V is TRBV7-8 and J is TRBJ1-5; no clear D. V was clipped by 2 bases and J by 4 bases, with 9 bases between them. This CDR3 comprises 14 residues. CDR1 and CDR2 (germline): SGHVS, FQNEAQ. CDR3 residues: CASSLLGVNQPQHF. The CDR3 coding sequence is TGTGCCAGCAGCTTACTCGGGGTAAATCAGCCCCAGCATTTT.

This rearrangement joins TRBV4-1 to TRBJ2-3, with 15 bases matching TRBD2. This CDR3 has 17 amino acids. The ends lost 1 base at V and 3 bases at J; junction bases unmatched: 2. The germline V gene encodes CDR1 MGHRA and CDR2 YSYEKL. The CDR3 DNA follows: TGCGCCAGCAGCCAAGTGGGGACTAGCGGGGGGACAGATACGCAGTATTTT. Translating it yields CASSQVGTSGGTDTQYF.

V is TRBV6-5 and J is TRBJ2-7, with 8 nucleotides matching TRBD1. The V and J ends lost 2 bases and 6 bases, in that order; junction bases with no gene match: 12. The germline CDR1 and CDR2 sequences are MNHEY and SVGAGI. The CDR3 is made up of 16 amino acids. The DNA of the CDR3 is TGTGCCAGCAGTTACAGGTTGGTTGCAGGGGGCGGCGAGCAGTACTTC. Translation gives CASSYRLVAGGGEQYF.

The J gene is TRBJ2-2, the V gene TRBV7-7, with 8 bases identical to TRBD1. Germline V CDR1 and CDR2: SSHAT, FNYEAQ (reference sequence). The CDR3 runs to 12 residues. This chain's CDR3 is CASGRGLGELFF. CDR3 in DNA: TGTGCTAGCGGCAGGGGGCTCGGGGAGCTGTTTTTT.

The chain joins TRBV6-1 to TRBJ1-5, with D uncertain. Germline V lookup: CDR1 MNHNS, CDR2 SASEGT. V was clipped by 3 bases and J by 5 bases, with 5 bases between them. The CDR3 covers 12 residues. CDR3: CASSDLDQPQHF. Written as DNA, the CDR3 is TGTGCCAGCAGTGACCTCGATCAGCCCCAGCATTTT.

The chain carries TRBV4-1 and TRBJ1-2; D ambiguous. Germline V gene data show CDR1 as MGHRA and CDR2 as YSYEKL. The CDR3 is 14 amino acids. The V end lost 1 base, the J end lost 7 bases, and 13 bases lay between the germline ends. Written as DNA, the CDR3 is TGCGCCAGCAGCCAAGGACCCGCCGAGGGTGGCTACACCTTC. This gives the protein CASSQGPAEGGYTF.

V usage is TRBV10-3 and J usage is TRBJ2-7; 7 nucleotides agree with TRBD1. V shed 11 bases and J 2 bases; nucleotides not matched to a gene: 27. The CDR3 contains 19 residues. In germline, CDR1 is ENHRY, CDR2 SYGVKD. This chain's CDR3 is CAATSSGTSPRGSTYEQYF. In nucleotides, the CDR3 is TGTGCCGCCACCTCATCGGGTACCTCGCCCAGGGGGAGTACCTACGAGCAGTACTTC.

In its sample, this clone was seen once. V usage is TRBV13 and J usage is TRBJ1-2, with D perhaps matching TRBD1 (5 bases). The CDR3 runs 15 residues. V was cut by 5 bases and J by 3 bases, with 16 bases left in between. CDR1 PRHDT and CDR2 FYEKMQ come from the germline V gene (reference sequence). This CDR3 is CASSRAHRTDYGYTF. The DNA for the CDR3 is TGTGCCAGCAGCCGGGCCCACAGGACGGACTATGGCTACACCTTC.

The V call is TRBV7-2, the J call TRBJ2-5; TRBD2 matches at 11 bases. CDR3 length equals 15 residues. Germline trimming cut 2 bases from V and 1 base from J; bases unmatched to any gene: 0. In germline, CDR1 is SGHTA, CDR2 FQGNSA. CDR3 DNA: TGTGCCAGCAGCTTAACTAGCGGGGGCCAAGAGACCCAGTACTTC. Amino acid sequence: CASSLTSGGQETQYF.

V is TRBV18 and J is TRBJ1-1, with 9 bases that match TRBD1. The CDR3 contains 14 residues. V gave up 8 bases and J gave up 5 bases; unmatched junction bases: 9. Germline values: CDR1 KGHSH, CDR2 LQKENI. CDR3 sequence: CASNRDRDRTEAFF. The CDR3 region has the DNA TGTGCCAGCAACCGGGACAGGGATAGAACTGAAGCTTTCTTT.

Remarks on this clone: At one of its ends the junction is not consistent with the germline gene, which may arise from a read error. The chain recombines TRBV6-5 with TRBJ1-1, with 10 bases identical to TRBD1. The germline CDR1 and CDR2 sequences are MNHEY and SVGAGI. This CDR3 is built from 13 residues. The CDR3 reads CAAKDRGVDESFF. In DNA, the CDR3 is TGTGCCGCAAAGGACAGGGGGGTTGATGAATCTTTCTTT.

The V and J genes are TRBV7-8 and TRBJ1-3, with D possibly being TRBD1 (6 bases). This CDR3 comprises 15 residues. Germline CDR1 is SGHVS and CDR2 is FQNEAQ. V was pared by 5 bases and J by 8 bases, with 19 bases between. CDR3 in amino acids: CASSPRQAQHHTIYF. DNA for the CDR3: TGTGCCAGCAGCCCGCGACAGGCTCAACATCACACCATATATTTT. The variable domain in full, completed from reference TRBV7-8 and TRBJ1-3, reads GAGVSQSPRYKVAKRGQDVALRCDPISGHVSLFWYQQALGQGPEFLTYFQNEAQLDKSGLPSDRFFAERPEGSVSTLKIQRTQQEDSAVYLCASSPRQAQHHTIYFGEGSWLTVV.

Here the CDR3 DNA reads TGTGCCAGCAGTGAAATGACAAGCCGGGATTTGTCCCTCCACTTT. This gives the protein CASSEMTSRDLSLHF. V and J are TRBV2 and TRBJ1-6; D is uncertain. The CDR3 extends over 15 amino acids. Germline CDR1 and CDR2: SNHLY and FYNNEI. V gave up 2 bases and J gave up 14 bases, with 19 bases separating them.

The V call is TRBV19, the J call TRBJ2-5; weak D call: TRBD1 (6 bases). The CDR3 runs to 13 residues. V lost 11 bases and J lost 7, with 20 bases in between. Germline V gene sequence: CDR1 LNHDA, CDR2 SQIVND (reference sequence). Here the CDR3 reads CASTGSLLGTQYF. The CDR3 nucleotides read TGTGCCTCGACAGGATCCCTCCTTGGGACCCAGTACTTC.

The CDR3 nucleotides read TGTGCCAGCAGGACTTCCGGGACAGCGGGCTACGAGCAGTACTTC. It translates to CASRTSGTAGYEQYF. The gene calls are TRBV27 and TRBJ2-7; tentative D call: TRBD1 (7 bases). V lost 6 bases, J lost 3 bases, and 18 bases lay in between. Germline V lookup: CDR1 MNHEY, CDR2 SMNVEV (reference sequence). The CDR3 loop spans 15 amino acids.

V usage is TRBV7-2 and J usage is TRBJ2-2; 11 bases map to TRBD2. Germline trimming cut 10 bases from V and 3 bases from J; bases unmatched to any gene: 4. Germline V gives CDR1 SGHTA, CDR2 FQGNSA. This CDR3 region has 14 residues. This CDR3 is CATLAGGYTGELFF. CDR3 DNA sequence: TGTGCCACCCTAGCGGGGGGTTACACCGGGGAGCTGTTTTTT.

The chain uses TRBV15 and TRBJ2-1, with D possibly matching TRBD2 (6 bases). V was shortened by 1 base and J by 4 bases, with 11 bases between the two germline ends. This CDR3 spans 15 amino acids. Germline V gene lookup returns CDR1 LNHNV and CDR2 YYDKDF (reference sequence). CDR3 loop: CATSRARDFYNEQFF. CDR3 sequence (DNA): TGTGCCACCAGCAGAGCCCGGGACTTTTACAATGAGCAGTTCTTC.